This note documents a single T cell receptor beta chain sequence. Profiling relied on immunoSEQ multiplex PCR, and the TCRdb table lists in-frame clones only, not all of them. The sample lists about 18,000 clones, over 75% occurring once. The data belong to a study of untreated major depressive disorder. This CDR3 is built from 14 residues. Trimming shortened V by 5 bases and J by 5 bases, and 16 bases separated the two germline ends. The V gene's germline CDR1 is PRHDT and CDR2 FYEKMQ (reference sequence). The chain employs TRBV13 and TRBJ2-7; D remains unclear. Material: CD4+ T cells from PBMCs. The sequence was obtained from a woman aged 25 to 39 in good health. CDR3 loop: CASSVSGWIHEQYF. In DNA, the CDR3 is TGTGCCAGCAGCGTAAGTGGGTGGATCCACGAGCAGTACTTC.